Described below is a single T cell receptor beta chain sequence and its context. This receptor's antigen is unknown. Base qualities are not provided; no much larger clone lies one nucleotide away. CDR3 length: 16 amino acids, cysteine to phenylalanine. Only CDR3 DNA is held: 48 bases, read in frame from base 1. The germline V gene gives CDR1 as LGHNA and CDR2 as YSLEER. Between the V and J ends, shortened by 1 base and 0 bases respectively, the junction contains 10 bases. The source of the sample is a study of response to subunit inactivated influenza vaccine (dated by TCRdb to 2016 to 2019). Some background on the complete study: The study used deep quantitative T cell receptor repertoire profiling to track responses to a trivalent subunit inactivated influenza vaccine.

Summary of the overall study and its limitations: The authors proposed that each seasonal influenza vaccination may bring in only a limited number of new T cells.

Libraries were prepared through RT-PCR. These reads were obtained on an Illumina HiSeq 2500. In TCRdb, the public reads were trimmed at Q25 with fastp and aligned with MiXCR, with productive beta chains retained. Duplicate CDR3 protein sequences are folded into a single record with the most common DNA and genes. The sample profile shows more than 550,000 distinct CDR3 sequences; about 11% of them were found once. The top ten hold more than 9.5% of the sample. These same records also appear under a second study, on T cells expressing NK-cell markers. From the second report: TCR beta cDNA libraries were made by 5'RACE template switching that added a universal primer site and unique molecular identifiers. About eight donors provided sorted CD3+CD56+NKG2C+, CD3+CD56+NKG2C- and CD3+CD56-NKG2C+ T-cell subsets, whose TCR beta-chain repertoires were profiled. Among the eight sequenced donors, seven were HCMV-seropositive and one was HCMV-seronegative. In several experiments an anti-gammadeltaTCR antibody was added to restrict sorting to alphabetaTCR-expressing T cells. In over 5 donors, the dominant CD3+CD56+NKG2C+ clonotypes were among the top 10 CD8+ clonotypes and accounted for about 1.0-7.5% of CD8+ T cells. Those dominant clonotypes were again the most abundant among CD3+CD56-NKG2C+ cells in a few donors, at roughly 25-65%. Whether the expanded NKG2C-expressing T cell clones were specific for HCMV antigens remained unclear. The eight sequenced donors were randomly selected healthy volunteers, three men and five women. A commercial ELISA kit detecting HCMV-specific IgG in serum was used to determine HCMV serostatus. Peripheral blood mononuclear cells were isolated from blood by Ficoll density gradient centrifugation. For five or six donors, unsorted PBMC were also used to sequence bulk peripheral blood T-cell repertoires. cDNA synthesis was primed from the TCR beta constant segment, followed by two successive PCR amplification steps. Sequencing of the libraries produced 2 x 150 bp reads on Illumina HiSeq 2000/2500, MiSeq or NextSeq. MIGEC was used to demultiplex reads and group reads by UMI, and MiTCR was used to assemble and quantify clonotypes. To exclude erroneous sequences, only TCR cDNA sequences supported by at least two reads were retained. The tcR package was used for downstream repertoire analysis, and clonotypes were matched across fractions by CDR3 nucleotide sequence plus V segment. Antigen specificity was annotated against VDJdb with VDJmatch, allowing one amino acid substitution in CDR3.

The source was PBMCs from blood, collected on the day of vaccination. This chain joins TRBV4-3 to TRBJ2-4; the D gene is unclear. This clonotype was sampled from a man aged 45 to 65 who received an inactivated influenza vaccine. Donor details come from another sample of the same person, matched by shared clones. The sequence in DNA is TGCGCCAGCAGCCAAGGAGCGTATCTAGCCAAAAACATTCAGTACTTC. Its protein product is CASSQGAYLAKNIQYF.